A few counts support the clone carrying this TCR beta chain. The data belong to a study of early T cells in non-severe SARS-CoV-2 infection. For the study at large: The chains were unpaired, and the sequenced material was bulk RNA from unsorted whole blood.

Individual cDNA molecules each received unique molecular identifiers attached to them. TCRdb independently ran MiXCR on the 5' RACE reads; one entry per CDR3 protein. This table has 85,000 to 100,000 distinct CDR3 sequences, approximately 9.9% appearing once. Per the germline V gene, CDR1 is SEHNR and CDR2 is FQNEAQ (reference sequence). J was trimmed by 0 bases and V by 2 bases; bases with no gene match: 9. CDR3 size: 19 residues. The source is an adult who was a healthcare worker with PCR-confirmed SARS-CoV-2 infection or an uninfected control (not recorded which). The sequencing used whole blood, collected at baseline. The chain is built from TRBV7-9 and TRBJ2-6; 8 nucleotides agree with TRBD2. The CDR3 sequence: CASSLQGTSTSSGANVLTF. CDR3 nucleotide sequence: TGTGCCAGCAGCTTACAGGGGACTAGTACGAGCTCTGGGGCCAACGTCCTGACTTTC.